This record looks at one T cell receptor beta chain sequence and its context. What it binds is not known. This table comes from immunoSEQ multiplex PCR, and its TCRdb copy is limited to in-frame clones, with some not included. The data hold about 120,000 clones, with roughly 83% observed a single time. This record comes from a study of cytomegalovirus exposure and HLA in healthy donors. Study-wide points: Cytomegalovirus association was assigned to about 180 TCR beta chains.

Trimming removed 4 bases from V and 0 bases from J, with 17 bases in between. CDR3 length equals 16 residues. J is TRBJ2-7 and V is TRBV5-3; TRBD1 is a possible D gene (6 bases). TRBV5-3 is sorted into the ORF group, with uncertain function. The origin of this receptor is a man younger than 35 in good health and CMV-seronegative. The sample comprised PBMCs. In DNA, the CDR3 is TGTGCCAGAAGCCCGGCCCCAGGGGATAGCTCCTACGAGCAGTACTTC. Translated: CARSPAPGDSSYEQYF.